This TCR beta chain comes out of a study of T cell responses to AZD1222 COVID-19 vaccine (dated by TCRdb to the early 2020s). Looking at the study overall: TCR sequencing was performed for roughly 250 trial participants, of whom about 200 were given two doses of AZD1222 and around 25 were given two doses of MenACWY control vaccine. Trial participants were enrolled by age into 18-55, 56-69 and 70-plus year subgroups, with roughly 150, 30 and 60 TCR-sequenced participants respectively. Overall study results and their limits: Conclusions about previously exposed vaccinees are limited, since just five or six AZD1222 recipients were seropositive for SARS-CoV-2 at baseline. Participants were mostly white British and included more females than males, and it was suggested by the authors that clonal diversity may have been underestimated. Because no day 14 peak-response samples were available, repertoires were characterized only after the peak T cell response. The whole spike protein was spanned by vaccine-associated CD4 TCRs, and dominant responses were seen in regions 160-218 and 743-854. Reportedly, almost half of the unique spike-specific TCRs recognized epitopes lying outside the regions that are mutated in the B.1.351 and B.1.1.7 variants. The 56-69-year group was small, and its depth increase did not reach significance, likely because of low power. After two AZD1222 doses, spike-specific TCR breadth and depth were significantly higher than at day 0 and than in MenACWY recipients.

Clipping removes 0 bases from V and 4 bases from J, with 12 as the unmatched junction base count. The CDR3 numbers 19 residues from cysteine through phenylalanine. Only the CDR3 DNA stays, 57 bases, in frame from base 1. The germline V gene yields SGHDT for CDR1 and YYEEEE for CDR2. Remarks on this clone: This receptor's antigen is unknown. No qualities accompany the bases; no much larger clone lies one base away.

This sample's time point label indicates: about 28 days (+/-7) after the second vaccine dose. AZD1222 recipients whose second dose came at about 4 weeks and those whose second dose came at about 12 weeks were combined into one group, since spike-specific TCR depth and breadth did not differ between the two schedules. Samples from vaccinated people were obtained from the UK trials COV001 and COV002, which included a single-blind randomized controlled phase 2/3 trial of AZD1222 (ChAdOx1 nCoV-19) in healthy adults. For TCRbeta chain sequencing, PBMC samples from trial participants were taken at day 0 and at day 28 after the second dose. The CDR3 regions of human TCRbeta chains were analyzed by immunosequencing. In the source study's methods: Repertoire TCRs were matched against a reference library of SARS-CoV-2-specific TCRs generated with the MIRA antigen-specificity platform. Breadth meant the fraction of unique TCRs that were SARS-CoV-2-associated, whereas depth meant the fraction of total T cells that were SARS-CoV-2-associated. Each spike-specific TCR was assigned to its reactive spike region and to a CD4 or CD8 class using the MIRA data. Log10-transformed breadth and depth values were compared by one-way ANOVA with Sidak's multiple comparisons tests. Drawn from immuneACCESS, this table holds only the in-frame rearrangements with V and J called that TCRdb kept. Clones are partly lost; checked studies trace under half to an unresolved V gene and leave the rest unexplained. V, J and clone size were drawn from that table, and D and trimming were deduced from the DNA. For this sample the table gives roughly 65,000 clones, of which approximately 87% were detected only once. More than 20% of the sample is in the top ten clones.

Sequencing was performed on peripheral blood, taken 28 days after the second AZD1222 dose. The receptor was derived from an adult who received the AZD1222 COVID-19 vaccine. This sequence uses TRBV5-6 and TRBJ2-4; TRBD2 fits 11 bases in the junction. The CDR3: CASSLAGLAGGLNKNIQYF. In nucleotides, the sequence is TGTGCCAGCAGCTTGGCTGGGCTAGCGGGGGGACTGAATAAAAACATTCAGTACTTC.